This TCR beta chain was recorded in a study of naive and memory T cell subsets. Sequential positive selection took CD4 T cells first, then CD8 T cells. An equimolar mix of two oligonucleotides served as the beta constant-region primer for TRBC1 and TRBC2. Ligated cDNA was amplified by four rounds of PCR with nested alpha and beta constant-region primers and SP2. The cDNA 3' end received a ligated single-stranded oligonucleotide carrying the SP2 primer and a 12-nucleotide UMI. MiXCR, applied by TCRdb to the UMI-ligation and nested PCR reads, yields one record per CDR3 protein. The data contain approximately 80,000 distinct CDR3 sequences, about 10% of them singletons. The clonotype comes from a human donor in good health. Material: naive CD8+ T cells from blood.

As DNA, the CDR3 is TGCGCCAGCAGTCCAGGGACTAGCGGGCGTTTCAAAAACATTCAGTACTTC. Protein sequence: CASSPGTSGRFKNIQYF. The genes are TRBV23-1 and TRBJ2-4; 12 bases agree with TRBD2. TRBV23-1 is classed as an ORF, of uncertain function. Trimming removed 4 bases from V and 3 bases from J; junction bases left unmatched: 7. The CDR3 has 17 amino acids.